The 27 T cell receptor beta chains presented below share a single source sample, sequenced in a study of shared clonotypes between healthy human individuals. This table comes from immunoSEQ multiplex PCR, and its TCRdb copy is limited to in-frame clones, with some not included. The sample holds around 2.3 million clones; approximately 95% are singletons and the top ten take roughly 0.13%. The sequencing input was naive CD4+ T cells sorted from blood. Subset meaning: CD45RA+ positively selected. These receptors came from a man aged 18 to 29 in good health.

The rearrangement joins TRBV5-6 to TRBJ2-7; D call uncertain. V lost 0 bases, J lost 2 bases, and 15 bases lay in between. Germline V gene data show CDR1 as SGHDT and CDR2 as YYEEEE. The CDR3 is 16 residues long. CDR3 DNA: TGTGCCAGCAGCTTGGTTCAGCCTTCAAGGGCCTACGAGCAGTACTTC. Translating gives CASSLVQPSRAYEQYF.

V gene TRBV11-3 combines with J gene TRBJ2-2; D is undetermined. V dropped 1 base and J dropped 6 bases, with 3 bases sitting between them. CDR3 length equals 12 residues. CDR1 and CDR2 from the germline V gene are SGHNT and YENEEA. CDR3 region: CASSLVPGELFF. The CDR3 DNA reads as TGTGCCAGCAGCTTAGTCCCCGGGGAGCTGTTTTTT.

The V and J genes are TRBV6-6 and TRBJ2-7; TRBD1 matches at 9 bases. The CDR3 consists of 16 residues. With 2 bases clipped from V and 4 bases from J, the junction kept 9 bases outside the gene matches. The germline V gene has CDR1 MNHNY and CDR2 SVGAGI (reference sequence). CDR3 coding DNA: TGTGCCAGCAGTTACGCCGGACAGGGGTCTTTATACGAGCAGTACTTC. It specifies CASSYAGQGSLYEQYF.

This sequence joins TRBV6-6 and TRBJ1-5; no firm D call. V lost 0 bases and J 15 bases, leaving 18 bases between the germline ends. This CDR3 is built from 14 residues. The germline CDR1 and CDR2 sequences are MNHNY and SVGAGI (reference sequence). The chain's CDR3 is CASSYSSPGRSGHF. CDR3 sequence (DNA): TGTGCCAGCAGTTACTCGAGCCCTGGCCGTTCAGGGCATTTT.

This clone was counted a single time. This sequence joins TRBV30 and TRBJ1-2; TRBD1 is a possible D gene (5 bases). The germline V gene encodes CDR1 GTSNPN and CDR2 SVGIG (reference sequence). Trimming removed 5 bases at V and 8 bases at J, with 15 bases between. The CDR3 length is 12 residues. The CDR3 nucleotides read TGTGCCTGGGAATCTCCAGGGCAAGGCTACACCTTC. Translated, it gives CAWESPGQGYTF. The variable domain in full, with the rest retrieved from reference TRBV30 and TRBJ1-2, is SQTIHQWPATLVQPVGSPLSLECTVEGTSNPNLYWYRQAAGRGLQLLFYSVGIGQISSEVPQNLSASRPQDRQFILSSKKLLLSDSGFYLCAWESPGQGYTFGSGTRLTVV.

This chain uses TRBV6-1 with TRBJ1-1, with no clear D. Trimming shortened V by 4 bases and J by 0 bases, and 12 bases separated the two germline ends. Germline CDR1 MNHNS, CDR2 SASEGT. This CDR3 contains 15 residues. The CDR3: CASSANRNVNTEAFF. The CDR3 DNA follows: TGTGCCAGCAGTGCAAATAGAAATGTGAACACTGAAGCTTTCTTT.

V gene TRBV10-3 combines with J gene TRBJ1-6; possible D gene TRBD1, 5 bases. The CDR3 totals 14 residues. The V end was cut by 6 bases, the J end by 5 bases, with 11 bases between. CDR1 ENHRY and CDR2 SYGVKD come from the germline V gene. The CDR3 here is CAIRGTANNSPLHF. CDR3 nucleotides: TGTGCCATCAGGGGGACGGCGAATAATTCACCCCTCCACTTT.

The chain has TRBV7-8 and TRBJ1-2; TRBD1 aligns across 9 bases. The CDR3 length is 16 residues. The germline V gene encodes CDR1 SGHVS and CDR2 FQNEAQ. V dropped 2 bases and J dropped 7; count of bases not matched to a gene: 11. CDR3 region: CASSLIDGTGLSGYTF. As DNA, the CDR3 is TGTGCCAGCAGCTTAATAGATGGGACAGGGCTCTCTGGCTACACCTTC.

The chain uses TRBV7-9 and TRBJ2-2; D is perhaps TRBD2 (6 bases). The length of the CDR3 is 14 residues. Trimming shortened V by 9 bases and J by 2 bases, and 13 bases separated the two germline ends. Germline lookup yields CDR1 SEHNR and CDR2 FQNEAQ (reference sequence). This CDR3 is CARINGTNTGELFF. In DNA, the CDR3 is TGTGCCAGAATCAATGGGACTAACACCGGGGAGCTGTTTTTT.

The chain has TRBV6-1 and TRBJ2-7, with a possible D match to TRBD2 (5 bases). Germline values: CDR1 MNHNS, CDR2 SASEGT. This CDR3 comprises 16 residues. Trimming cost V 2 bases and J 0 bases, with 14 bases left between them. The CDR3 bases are TGTGCCAGCAGTGAACCGGGATCAAGGAGCTCCTACGAGCAGTACTTC. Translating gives CASSEPGSRSSYEQYF.

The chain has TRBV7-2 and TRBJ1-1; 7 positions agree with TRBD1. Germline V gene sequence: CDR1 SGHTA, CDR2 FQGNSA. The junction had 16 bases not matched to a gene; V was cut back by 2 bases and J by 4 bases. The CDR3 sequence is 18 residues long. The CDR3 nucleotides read TGTGCCAGCAGCTTATCGCCCGACAGGGTTCTTAGTGGCACTGAAGCTTTCTTT. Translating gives CASSLSPDRVLSGTEAFF.

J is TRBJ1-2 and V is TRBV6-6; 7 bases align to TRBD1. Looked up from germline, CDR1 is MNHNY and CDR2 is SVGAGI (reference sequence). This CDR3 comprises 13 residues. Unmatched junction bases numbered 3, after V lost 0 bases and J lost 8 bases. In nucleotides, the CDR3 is TGTGCCAGCAGTTACTCACAGGGGATCGGCTACACCTTC. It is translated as CASSYSQGIGYTF.

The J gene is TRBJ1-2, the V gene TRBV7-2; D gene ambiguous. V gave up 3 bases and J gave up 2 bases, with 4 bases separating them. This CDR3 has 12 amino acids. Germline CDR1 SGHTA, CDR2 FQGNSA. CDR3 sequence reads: CASSFTNYGYTF. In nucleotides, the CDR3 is TGTGCCAGCAGCTTCACAAACTATGGCTACACCTTC.

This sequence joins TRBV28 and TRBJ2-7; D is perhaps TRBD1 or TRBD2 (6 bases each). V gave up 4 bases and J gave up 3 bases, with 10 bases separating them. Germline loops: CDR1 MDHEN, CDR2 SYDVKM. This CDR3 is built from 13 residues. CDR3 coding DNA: TGTGCCAGCAGTTCCGGGGGCTACTACGAGCAGTACTTC. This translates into CASSSGGYYEQYF.

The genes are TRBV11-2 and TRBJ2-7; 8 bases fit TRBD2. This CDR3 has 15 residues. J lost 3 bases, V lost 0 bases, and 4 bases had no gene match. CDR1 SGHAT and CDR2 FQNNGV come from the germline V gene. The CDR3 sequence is CASSLDRGGFYEQYF. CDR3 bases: TGTGCCAGCAGCTTAGATCGGGGGGGCTTCTACGAGCAGTACTTC.

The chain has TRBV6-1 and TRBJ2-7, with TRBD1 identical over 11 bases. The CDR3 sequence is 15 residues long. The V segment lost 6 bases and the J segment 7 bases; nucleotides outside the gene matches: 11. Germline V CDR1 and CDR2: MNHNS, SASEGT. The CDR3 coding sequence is TGTGCCAGCAGACTGGGACAGGGGGTTGGGGAGGAGCAGTACTTC. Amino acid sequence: CASRLGQGVGEEQYF.

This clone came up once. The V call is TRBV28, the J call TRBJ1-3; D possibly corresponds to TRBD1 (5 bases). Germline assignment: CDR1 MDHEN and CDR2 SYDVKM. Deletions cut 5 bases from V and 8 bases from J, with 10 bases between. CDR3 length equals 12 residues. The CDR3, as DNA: TGTGCCAGCAGTAGAGTAGGGGACACCATATATTTT. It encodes CASSRVGDTIYF.

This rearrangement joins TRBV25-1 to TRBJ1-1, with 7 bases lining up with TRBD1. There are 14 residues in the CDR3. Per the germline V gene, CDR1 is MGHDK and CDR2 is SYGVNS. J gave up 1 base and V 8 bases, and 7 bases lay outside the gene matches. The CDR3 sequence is CASFPTGRNTEAFF. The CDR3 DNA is TGTGCCAGCTTTCCGACAGGGCGGAACACTGAAGCTTTCTTT.

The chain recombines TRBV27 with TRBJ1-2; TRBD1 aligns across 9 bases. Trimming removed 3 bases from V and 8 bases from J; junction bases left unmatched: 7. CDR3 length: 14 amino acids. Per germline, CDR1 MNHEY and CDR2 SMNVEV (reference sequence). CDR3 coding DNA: TGTGCCAGCAGTTTCCAGGGACAGGGTGGAGGCTACACCTTC. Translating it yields CASSFQGQGGGYTF.

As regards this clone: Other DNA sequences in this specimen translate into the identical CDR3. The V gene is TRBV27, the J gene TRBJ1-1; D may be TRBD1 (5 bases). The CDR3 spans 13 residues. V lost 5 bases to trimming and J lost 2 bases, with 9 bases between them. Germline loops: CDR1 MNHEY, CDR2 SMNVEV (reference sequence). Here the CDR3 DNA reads TGTGCCAGCAGTAGGGGACTTAACACTGAAGCTTTCTTT. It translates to CASSRGLNTEAFF.

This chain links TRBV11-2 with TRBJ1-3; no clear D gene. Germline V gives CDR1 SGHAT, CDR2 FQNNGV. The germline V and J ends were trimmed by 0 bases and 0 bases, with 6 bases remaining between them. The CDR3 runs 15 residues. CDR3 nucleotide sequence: TGTGCCAGCAGCTTAGACTGGCCCTCTGGAAACACCATATATTTT. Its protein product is CASSLDWPSGNTIYF. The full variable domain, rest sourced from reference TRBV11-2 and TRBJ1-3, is EAGVAQSPRYKIIEKRQSVAFWCNPISGHATLYWYQQILGQGPKLLIQFQNNGVVDDSQLPKDRFSAERLKGVDSTLKIQPAKLEDSAVYLCASSLDWPSGNTIYFGEGSWLTVV.

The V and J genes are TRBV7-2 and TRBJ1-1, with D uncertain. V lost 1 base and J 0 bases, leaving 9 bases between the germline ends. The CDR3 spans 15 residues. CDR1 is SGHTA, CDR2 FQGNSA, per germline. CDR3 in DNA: TGTGCCAGCAGCTTAGGTGTCGTCGTGAACACTGAAGCTTTCTTT. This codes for CASSLGVVVNTEAFF.

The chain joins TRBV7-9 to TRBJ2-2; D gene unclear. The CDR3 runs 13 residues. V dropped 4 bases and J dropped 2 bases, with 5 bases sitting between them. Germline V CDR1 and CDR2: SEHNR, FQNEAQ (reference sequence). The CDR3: CASSYDNTGELFF. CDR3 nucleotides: TGTGCCAGCAGCTACGACAACACCGGGGAGCTGTTTTTT.

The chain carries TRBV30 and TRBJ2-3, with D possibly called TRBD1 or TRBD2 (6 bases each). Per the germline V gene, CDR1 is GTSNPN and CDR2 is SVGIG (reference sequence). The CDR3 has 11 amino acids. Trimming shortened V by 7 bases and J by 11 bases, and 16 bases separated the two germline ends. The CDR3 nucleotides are TGTGCCTCAACAGGGCGGGGTGGGCAGTATTTT. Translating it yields CASTGRGGQYF.

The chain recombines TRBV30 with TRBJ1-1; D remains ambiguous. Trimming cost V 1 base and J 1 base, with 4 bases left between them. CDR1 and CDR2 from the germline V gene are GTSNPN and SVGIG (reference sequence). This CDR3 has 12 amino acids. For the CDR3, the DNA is TGTGCCTGGAGTGCCCAGAACACTGAAGCTTTCTTT. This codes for CAWSAQNTEAFF.

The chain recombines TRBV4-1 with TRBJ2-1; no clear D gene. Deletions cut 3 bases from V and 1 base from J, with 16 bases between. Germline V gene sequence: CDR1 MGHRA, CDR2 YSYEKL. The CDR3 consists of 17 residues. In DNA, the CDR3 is TGCGCCAGCAGCCACCCCCCGACGGAGTCGTCCTACAATGAGCAGTTCTTC. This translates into CASSHPPTESSYNEQFF.

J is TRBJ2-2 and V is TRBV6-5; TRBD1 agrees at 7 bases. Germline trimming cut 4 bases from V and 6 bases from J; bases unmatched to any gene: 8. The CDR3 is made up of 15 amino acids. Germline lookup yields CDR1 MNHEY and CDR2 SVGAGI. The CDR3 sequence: CASSSTGWGSGELFF. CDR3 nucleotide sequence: TGTGCCAGCAGTTCGACAGGGTGGGGATCCGGGGAGCTGTTTTTT.